Listed below are T cell receptor beta chains from one sample, sequenced in a study of blood T cell repertoires in COVID-19. Method: immunoSEQ multiplex PCR; TCRdb's copy keeps in-frame clones and lacks some. The profile covers 250,000 to 350,000 clones, with 89% appearing a single time and approximately 0.94% taken by the ten largest. Sequenced input: peripheral blood. All receptors come from a woman in her thirties or forties who had recovered from COVID-19. Both conserved end residues are part of each CDR3. The D gene is left open where the match is weak. Clone sizes are given selectively: once, few, many, or a class where the clone is expanded.

V	D	J	size	CDR3	DNA
TRBV21-1	.	TRBJ2-2	.	CASSKTGPGLANTGELFF	TGTGCCAGCAGCAAAACGGGGCCGGGACTAGCGAACACCGGGGAGCTGTTTTTT
TRBV30	TRBD2	TRBJ2-1	.	CAWSPGLAGNEQFF	TGTGCCTGGAGCCCTGGACTAGCGGGAAATGAGCAGTTCTTC
TRBV28	.	TRBJ1-6	.	CASSEERTGNSPLHF	TGTGCCAGCAGCGAAGAGAGGACGGGGAATTCACCCCTCCACTTT
TRBV6-5	TRBD2	TRBJ2-3	.	CATSIAGGDTDTQYF	TGTGCCACCTCTATAGCGGGAGGGGACACAGATACGCAGTATTTT
TRBV9	.	TRBJ2-1	.	CASSALGSGYNEQFF	TGTGCCAGCAGCGCCTTAGGGAGCGGCTACAATGAGCAGTTCTTC
TRBV3-1/TRBV3-2	.	TRBJ1-2	.	CASSPIEGVDYGYTF	TGTGCCAGCAGCCCAATCGAGGGGGTTGACTATGGCTACACCTTC
TRBV11-3	.	TRBJ1-5	.	CASSLKTEINQPQHF	TGTGCCAGCAGCTTAAAGACAGAAATCAATCAGCCCCAGCATTTT
TRBV5-6	TRBD1	TRBJ2-7	.	CASSRGQGGEQYF	TGTGCCAGCAGCAGGGGACAGGGCGGGGAGCAGTACTTC
TRBV19	TRBD2	TRBJ2-1	.	CASSIAGGARLNEQFF	TGTGCCAGTAGTATAGCGGGGGGGGCCAGGCTCAATGAGCAGTTCTTC
TRBV28	TRBD1	TRBJ1-1	.	CASSLFGQGARRDTEAFF	TGTGCCAGCAGTTTATTTGGCCAGGGGGCGCGAAGGGACACTGAAGCTTTCTTT
TRBV30	TRBD1	TRBJ1-1	few	CAWSVRDRDTEAFF	TGTGCCTGGAGTGTACGGGACAGGGACACTGAAGCTTTCTTT
TRBV9	.	TRBJ2-3	once	CASTLGAVDTQYF	TGTGCCAGCACCCTGGGGGCTGTTGATACGCAGTATTTT
TRBV3-1/TRBV3-2	TRBD2	TRBJ2-1	.	CASSPSGREQFF	TGTGCCAGCAGCCCTAGCGGCCGTGAGCAGTTCTTC
TRBV30	TRBD1	TRBJ2-7	.	CAWSVAGGYEQYF	TGTGCCTGGAGTGTCGCAGGGGGCTACGAGCAGTACTTC
TRBV5-1	.	TRBJ1-4	.	CASSPGGANEKLFF	TGCGCCAGCAGTCCTGGGGGGGCTAATGAAAAACTGTTTTTT
TRBV2	.	TRBJ2-7	.	CASSSRGSSYEQYF	TGTGCCAGCAGCAGTAGGGGGAGCTCCTACGAGCAGTACTTC
TRBV10-3	TRBD1	TRBJ2-3	.	CAITPGQASLSTDTQYF	TGTGCCATCACCCCGGGACAGGCGTCCCTTAGCACAGATACGCAGTATTTT
TRBV5-1	.	TRBJ2-5	.	CASSLVGQLQETQYF	TGCGCCAGCAGCTTGGTGGGGCAGCTCCAAGAGACCCAGTACTTC
TRBV18	TRBD1	TRBJ2-7	.	CASSPPGTVPYEQYF	TGTGCCAGCTCACCACCCGGGACAGTCCCCTACGAGCAGTACTTC
TRBV2	.	TRBJ1-1	.	CASRDILAAPTEAFF	TGTGCCAGCCGGGACATCCTGGCAGCCCCCACTGAAGCTTTCTTT
TRBV6-4	.	TRBJ1-5	.	CASRPGGGDQPQHF	TGTGCCAGCAGACCTGGGGGGGGAGATCAGCCCCAGCATTTT
TRBV2	.	TRBJ2-3	.	CASSEGPASFSSTDTQYF	TGTGCCAGCAGTGAAGGGCCCGCTAGCTTTTCTAGCACAGATACGCAGTATTTT
TRBV6-4	.	TRBJ1-2	.	CASRDDRGHGYTF	TGTGCCAGCAGAGATGACCGAGGCCATGGCTACACCTTC
TRBV7-2	TRBD2	TRBJ2-3	.	CASSWGLAGTSTDTQYF	TGTGCCAGCAGCTGGGGACTAGCGGGAACTAGCACAGATACGCAGTATTTT
TRBV28	TRBD1	TRBJ2-5	.	CASSSTGTAQETQYF	TGTGCCAGCAGTTCAACCGGGACAGCCCAAGAGACCCAGTACTTC
TRBV3-1/TRBV3-2	TRBD2	TRBJ2-1	.	CASSQDRLAGVRDEQFF	TGTGCCAGCAGCCAAGATAGGCTAGCGGGAGTTAGGGATGAGCAGTTCTTC
TRBV24-1	TRBD2	TRBJ2-2	.	CATSDLSGTAGELFF	TGTGCCACCAGTGATCTTAGCGGGACGGCCGGGGAGCTGTTTTTT
TRBV5-4	TRBD2	TRBJ2-1	.	CASSFSPGLAGANEQFF	TGTGCCAGCAGCTTTTCCCCGGGACTAGCGGGAGCCAATGAGCAGTTCTTC
TRBV2	.	TRBJ1-2	.	CASSEDSGSYGYTF	TGTGCCAGCAGTGAGGACTCGGGTAGCTATGGCTACACCTTC